This T cell receptor beta chain was sequenced for a study of control samples from healthy donors and cancer patients. The table came from immunoSEQ multiplex PCR; TCRdb's copy has only in-frame clones and leaves some out. Of about 180,000 clones in the sample, 90% were seen once. Losses at the gene ends were 3 bases for V and 3 bases for J; bases not matched to a gene: 4. The V gene's germline CDR1 is GTSNPN and CDR2 SVGIG (reference sequence). This CDR3 is built from 14 residues. The chain uses TRBV30 and TRBJ1-2; TRBD1 matches 10 bases. The sample consisted of blood. This receptor was taken from a woman aged 45-60 years in good health. This chain's CDR3 is CAWSRQGAYYGYTF. In nucleotides, the CDR3 is TGTGCCTGGAGCCGACAGGGGGCTTACTATGGCTACACCTTC.